This T cell receptor (beta chain) came from a study of patients and donors after allogeneic stem cell transplantation. TCRdb reprocessed the RT-PCR reads via MiXCR and lists one record per CDR3 protein. The table lists over 350,000 distinct CDR3 sequences, under 20% of them singletons. Germline loops: CDR1 SGHTA, CDR2 FQGTGA. Trimming cost V 4 bases and J 4 bases, with 14 bases left between them. The CDR3 has 15 amino acids. The chain combines TRBV7-3 with TRBJ2-1, with D perhaps TRBD2 (6 bases). The sequencing input was blood, either unsorted or a sorted T cell fraction (not recorded which). This TCR was sampled from a human donor who was either an allogeneic HSCT recipient or a stem cell or donor lymphocyte infusion donor (not recorded which). It is not recorded whose cells these are; they may come from a transplant donor. In nucleotides, the CDR3 is TGTGCCAGCAGCTCGCATGGGGACTCGTACAATGAGCAGTTCTTC. Residues: CASSSHGDSYNEQFF.